This T cell receptor beta chain was obtained from a study of blood T cell repertoires in COVID-19. Study summary: Spain, Italy and the United States supplied samples that represented acute and convalescent COVID-19. The analysed material was cDNA or gDNA that came from T cells, B-cell-depleted T cells, or PBMCs.

This clone showed up just a few times. This CDR3 contains 15 residues. Losses at the gene ends were 3 bases for V and 5 bases for J; bases not matched to a gene: 6. Germline V gene data show CDR1 as ENHRY and CDR2 as SYGVKD. Original data processing: Amplified reference gene primers provided the basis for estimating nucleated cell counts. Profiled with immunoSEQ multiplex PCR; TCRdb holds only in-frame clones, not every one. V, J and clone size reflect that table, while D and trimming were determined from the DNA. The sample lists tens of thousands of clones, 75% to 85% occurring once. This clonotype originated in a human donor with acute or convalescent COVID-19. The donor label of this sample is uncertain. The rearrangement uses TRBV10-3 and TRBJ1-2; 10 nucleotides line up with TRBD1. The specimen sequenced was peripheral blood. The CDR3 loop is CAISDAGQGIYGYTF. DNA for the CDR3: TGTGCCATCAGTGACGCGGGACAGGGGATTTATGGCTACACCTTC.